These T cell receptor beta chains were read from a single sample in a study of glioma-infiltrating T cells after dendritic cell vaccination. Sequencing used immunoSEQ multiplex PCR; TCRdb keeps in-frame clones, though not all of them. The data show roughly 96,000 clones, with 75% to 85% seen just once and less than 7% held by the top ten. The source material was blood, sampled before dendritic cell vaccination. These receptor sequences come from a human donor with glioblastoma. CDR3s include the opening cysteine and the closing phenylalanine or tryptophan.

cdr3_length	v_call	j_call	cdr3_aa
16	TRBV19	TRBJ1-5	CASSMPDRGSNQPQHF
14	TRBV2	TRBJ1-1	CASSKGGGVTEAFF
18	TRBV4-2	TRBJ2-3	CASSQAPLTSGSTDTQYF
14	TRBV10-3	TRBJ2-7	CAISEWGQGSEQYF
14	TRBV7-6	TRBJ2-4	CASSLVDCKNIQYF
16	TRBV5-4	TRBJ1-1	CASSRERGPLNTEAFF
14	TRBV29-1	TRBJ1-2	CSAPPQGGGYGYTF
15	TRBV5-1	TRBJ1-2	CASSLGQGPTYGYTF
14	TRBV10-2	TRBJ2-7	CASRGDRGPYEQYF
11	TRBV20-1	TRBJ2-5	CSVARPQTQYF
15	TRBV19	TRBJ1-4	CASSLLDPRGEKLFF
14	TRBV19	TRBJ1-2	CASRLDRGPSGYTF
16	TRBV7-9	TRBJ1-1	CASSQRTGAGATEAFF
15	TRBV10-3	TRBJ2-3	CATYRGRGNTDTQYF
15	TRBV28	TRBJ2-1	CASRLAGGSYNEQFF
13	TRBV30	TRBJ1-1	CAWRYRGNTEAFF
21	TRBV5-1	TRBJ2-3	CASSSLSTSGRALVNPDTQYF
11	TRBV30	TRBJ1-2	CAGTGNYGYTF
15	TRBV19	TRBJ2-1	CASSKGQGPYNEQFF
16	TRBV4-1	TRBJ2-2	CASSQAGTRISGELFF
15	TRBV9	TRBJ2-2	CASLERTRNTGELFF
15	TRBV6-5	TRBJ1-6	CASSSQGQGGSPLHF
16	TRBV5-4	TRBJ2-3	CASSLGTSGFTDTQYF
14	TRBV11-1	TRBJ2-5	CASSLATVQETQYF
20	TRBV4-2	TRBJ2-1	CASSQAGQRGPESSYNEQFF
13	TRBV30	TRBJ1-1	CAWEGWTAGGAFF
14	TRBV7-9	TRBJ2-3	CASSFHSGTDTQYF
15	TRBV4-1	TRBJ2-1	CASSQVTLGSNEQFF
14	TRBV5-1	TRBJ1-2	CASSSGQGAYGYTF
13	TRBV6-1	TRBJ1-4	CASTTTGNEKLFF
15	TRBV15	TRBJ1-2	CATSRESRHNYGYTF
13	TRBV6-4	TRBJ2-3	CASSEFQTGTQYF
19	TRBV9	TRBJ2-3	CASSVATGVQGWYTDTQYF
13	TRBV2	TRBJ1-5	CASSGDMGQPQHF
13	TRBV7-9	TRBJ1-1	CASSLDSYTEAFF
15	TRBV30	TRBJ1-3	CAWSLQGISGNTIYF
17	TRBV7-9	TRBJ1-1	CASSPSDRGILNTEAFF
10	TRBV5-8	TRBJ2-1	CASSGVVQFF
18	TRBV7-9	TRBJ2-5	CASSPSQGTSIYQETQYF
15	TRBV7-9	TRBJ1-3	CASSSRQGSGNTIYF
15	TRBV6-5	TRBJ2-7	CASSGQGTAPYEQYF
14	TRBV27	TRBJ1-1	CASSLIPGVTEAFF
14	TRBV6-1	TRBJ1-5	CASSEALGNQPQHF
12	TRBV6-1	TRBJ1-5	CAGGGGNQPQHF
13	TRBV4-2	TRBJ1-4	CASRANANEKLFF
14	TRBV5-6	TRBJ1-5	CASSRSTGFQPQHF
12	TRBV6-6	TRBJ2-7	CASSGTSGLAYF
13	TRBV10-3	TRBJ2-3	CAITGGDTDTQYF